This paragraph reports one T cell receptor beta chain. The sample belongs to a study of blood T cell repertoires in COVID-19. Study context: The samples span acute and convalescent COVID-19 from the United States, Italy and Spain. The cDNA or gDNA used as material had been derived from T cells, B-cell-depleted T cells, or PBMCs.

Trimming removed 4 bases from V and 5 bases from J, with 12 bases in between. Germline V gives CDR1 SEHNR, CDR2 FQNEAQ (reference sequence). This CDR3 has 14 residues. Original data processing: It was from reference gene primer amplification that nucleated cell counts were estimated. TCRdb's copy holds only in-frame clones and misses some; the assay was immunoSEQ multiplex PCR. V, J and clone size are those of that table, while D and trimming were read from the DNA. The table lists roughly 340,000 clones, 91% of them singletons. This chain links TRBV7-9 with TRBJ2-1, with TRBD2 as a possible D gene (7 bases). Sequences were obtained from peripheral blood. The clonotype originates from a woman younger than 35 who had recovered from COVID-19. The CDR3 loop reads CASSSWRGHNEQFF. In DNA form, the CDR3 reads TGTGCCAGCAGCTCTTGGCGGGGGCACAATGAGCAGTTCTTC.